This T cell receptor (beta chain) was profiled in a study of blood T cell repertoires in COVID-19 (dated by TCRdb to the early 2020s). About the investigation overall: Samples covering the acute and convalescent phases of COVID-19 were provided by collaborators in the United States, Italy and Spain. The dataset comprised deeply sampled blood TCRbeta repertoires from subjects exposed to, actively infected with, or recovered from COVID-19. The material from the prospective study consisted of cDNA or gDNA derived from T cells, B-cell-depleted T cells, or PBMCs. Where HLA class I and class II types were available, the types were taken from metadata supplied by the sample provider, not from assay-based typing. The repertoires were made available in a free public database intended to serve as a resource for research on the immune response to SARS-CoV-2. Nearly every sample came with metadata listing a de-identified subject ID, COVID-19 status, age in years and sex. The samples were drawn from the first 160 participants of the ongoing ImmuneRACE study and from 950 to 1,500 subjects provided by 6 global collaborators. General findings and caveats noted by the study authors: The quantity of clinical and demographic metadata differed by source and by participant and was supplied without curation.

The immunoSEQ Assay, a bias-controlled multiplex PCR, was used to amplify TCRbeta CDR3 regions from genomic DNA. Regarding the original processing steps: Within the assay, amplification of reference gene primers was used to estimate how many nucleated cells each sample contained. To quantify the absolute abundance of each unique TCRbeta CDR3 rearrangement, sequence reads were collapsed and filtered. For each sample, productive Simpson clonality was calculated as the square root of Simpson's diversity index over productive rearrangements. TCRdb took over this immuneACCESS table, retaining in-frame rearrangements with V and J assigned. Such tables are incomplete; in checked studies, under half of the missing clones stem from an unresolved V gene, and the remainder is unexplained. From that table come the V and J calls and clone size; the DNA was used to work out D and trimming. This sample is represented by fewer than 400,000 clones; approximately 87% of them were singletons. Of the sample, approximately 10% is held by the ten largest clones.

In the prospective study, participants were about 18 to 95 years old, resided in fewer than 25 geographic areas of the United States, and were enrolled through a virtual design. In the prospective study, participants were assigned to cohorts based on the clinical history participants reported in a screening survey and a study questionnaire. ImmuneRACE Cohort 3 recovered participants were defined by two consecutive negative NP/OP PCR tests, healthcare professional clearance, or symptom resolution. In the prospective study, mobile phlebotomists collected whole blood, serum and a nasopharyngeal or oropharyngeal swab from each participant. Prospective study participants could optionally give additional blood draws and questionnaires over an approximately two-month period. Before DNA extraction, prospective study blood samples were shipped either frozen or at room temperature. About this clone: The antigen it recognizes is unknown. Base qualities are missing; no much larger clone stands one base away.

This clonotype was sampled from a woman between 50 and 59 years old who had recovered from COVID-19. Sequencing used PBMCs or T cells enriched from blood (not recorded which).

The CDR3 reads as follows: CASSLTGDYGYTF. In nucleotides, the sequence is TGTGCCAGCAGTTTAACAGGAGACTATGGCTACACCTTC. The V and J genes are TRBV28 and TRBJ1-2; perhaps TRBD1 is the D gene, with 5 bases matching. A distance of 7 bases separates the germline ends of V and J, which lose 2 bases and 3 bases respectively. The CDR3 runs 13 amino acids, cysteine and phenylalanine included. Only the CDR3 part of the read is kept: 39 bases, read in frame from the first base. CDR1 and CDR2 were assigned from the germline V gene as MDHEN and SYDVKM.